This T cell receptor (beta chain) was sequenced in a study of Graves' ophthalmopathy and Graves' hyperthyroidism. Study-wide points: The 13-signature model separated ophthalmopathy from stable hyperthyroidism at 85% to 90% sensitivity and nearly 83% specificity.

Details on this clonotype: Its antigen remains unidentified.

With a duration under 3 months, ophthalmopathy in the donors showed moderate-to-severe activity, CAS ≥3 and NOSPECS ≥4. Amplification targeted the TCR beta CDR3 regions, with RNA transcripts as the source material. The authors performed first-round RT-PCR with HTBI primers and then a second-round multiplex PCR. MiXCR was run by TCRdb on the multiplex PCR reads, yielding one entry per CDR3 protein. The repertoire holds some 240,000 distinct CDR3 sequences, with around 50% as singletons. Germline V CDR1 and CDR2: SNHLY, FYNNEI. The CDR3 is 15 residues long. Trimming at V came to 6 bases and at J to 1 base, leaving 2 bases not matched to a gene.

The TCR originated in an adult man with Graves' ophthalmopathy. The sample consisted of peripheral blood. The chain uses TRBV2 and TRBJ1-3; TRBD1 matches 11 bases. In DNA form, the CDR3 reads TGTGCCAGCAGCGGACAGGGGGCTTCTGGAAACACCATATATTTT. Its translation is CASSGQGASGNTIYF. Complete variable domain (other parts from reference TRBV2 and TRBJ1-3): EPEVTQTPSHQVTQMGQEVILRCVPISNHLYFYWYRQILGQKVEFLVSFYNNEISEKSEIFDDQFSVERPDGSNFTLKIRSTKLEDSAMYFCASSGQGASGNTIYFGEGSWLTVV.